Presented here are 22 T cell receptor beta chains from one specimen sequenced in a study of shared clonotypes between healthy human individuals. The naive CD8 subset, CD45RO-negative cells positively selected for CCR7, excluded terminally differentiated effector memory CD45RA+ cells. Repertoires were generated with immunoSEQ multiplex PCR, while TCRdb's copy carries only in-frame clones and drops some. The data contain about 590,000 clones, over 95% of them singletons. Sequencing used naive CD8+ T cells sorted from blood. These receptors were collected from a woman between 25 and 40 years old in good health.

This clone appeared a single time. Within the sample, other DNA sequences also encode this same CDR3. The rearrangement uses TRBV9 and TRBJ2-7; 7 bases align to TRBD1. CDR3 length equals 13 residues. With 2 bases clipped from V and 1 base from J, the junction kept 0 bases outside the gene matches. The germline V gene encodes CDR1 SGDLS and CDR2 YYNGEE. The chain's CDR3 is CASSVGQSYEQYF. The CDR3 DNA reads TGTGCCAGCAGCGTGGGACAGTCCTACGAGCAGTACTTC.

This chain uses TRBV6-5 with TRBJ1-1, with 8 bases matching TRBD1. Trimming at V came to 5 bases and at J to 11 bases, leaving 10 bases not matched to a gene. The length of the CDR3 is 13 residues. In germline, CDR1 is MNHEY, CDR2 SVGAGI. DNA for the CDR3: TGTGCCAGCAGTCCCCTAAATACAGGGGGGGCTTTCTTT. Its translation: CASSPLNTGGAFF.

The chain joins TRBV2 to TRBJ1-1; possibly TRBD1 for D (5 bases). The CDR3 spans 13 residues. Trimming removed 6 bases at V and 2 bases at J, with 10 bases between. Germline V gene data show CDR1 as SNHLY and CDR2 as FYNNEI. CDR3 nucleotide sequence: TGTGCCAGCAGGATAGGGGTTAACACTGAAGCTTTCTTT. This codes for CASRIGVNTEAFF.

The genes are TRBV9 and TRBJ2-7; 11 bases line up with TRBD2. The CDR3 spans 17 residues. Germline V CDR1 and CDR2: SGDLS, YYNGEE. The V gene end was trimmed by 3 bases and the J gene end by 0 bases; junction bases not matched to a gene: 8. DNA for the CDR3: TGTGCCAGCAGCGGGCTAGCGGGAGGCCCCAGCTCCTACGAGCAGTACTTC. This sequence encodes CASSGLAGGPSSYEQYF.

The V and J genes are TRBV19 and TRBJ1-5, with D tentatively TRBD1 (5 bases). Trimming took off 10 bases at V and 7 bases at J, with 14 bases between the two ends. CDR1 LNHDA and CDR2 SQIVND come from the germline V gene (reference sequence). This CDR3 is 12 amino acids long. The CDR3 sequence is CATGDYTQPQHF. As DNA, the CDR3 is TGTGCCACTGGGGACTACACACAGCCCCAGCATTTT.

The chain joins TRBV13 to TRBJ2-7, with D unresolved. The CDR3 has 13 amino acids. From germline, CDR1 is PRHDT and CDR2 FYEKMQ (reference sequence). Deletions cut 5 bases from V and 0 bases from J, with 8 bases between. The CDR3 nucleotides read TGTGCCAGCAGCCGTGAGAGCTCCTACGAGCAGTACTTC. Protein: CASSRESSYEQYF.

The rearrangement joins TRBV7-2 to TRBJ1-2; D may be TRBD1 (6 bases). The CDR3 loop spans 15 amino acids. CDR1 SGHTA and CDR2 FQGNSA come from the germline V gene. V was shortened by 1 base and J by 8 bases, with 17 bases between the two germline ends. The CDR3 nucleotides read TGTGCCAGCAGCTTAGTGTCAGGGGTAGTGGAGGGCTACACCTTC. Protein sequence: CASSLVSGVVEGYTF.

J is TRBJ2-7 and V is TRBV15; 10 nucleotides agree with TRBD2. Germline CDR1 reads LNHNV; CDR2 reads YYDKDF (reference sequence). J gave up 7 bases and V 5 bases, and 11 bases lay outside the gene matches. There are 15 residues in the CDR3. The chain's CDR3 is CATSHRVAGGSEQYF. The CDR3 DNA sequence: TGTGCCACCAGCCACCGAGTAGCGGGAGGCTCAGAGCAGTACTTC.

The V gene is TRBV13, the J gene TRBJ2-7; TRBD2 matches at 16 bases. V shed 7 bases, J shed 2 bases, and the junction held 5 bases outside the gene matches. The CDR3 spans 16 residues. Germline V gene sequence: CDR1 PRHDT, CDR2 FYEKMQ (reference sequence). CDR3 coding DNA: TGTGCCAGCACCGCCGGGACTAGCGGGAGGGCCTACGAGCAGTACTTC. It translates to CASTAGTSGRAYEQYF.

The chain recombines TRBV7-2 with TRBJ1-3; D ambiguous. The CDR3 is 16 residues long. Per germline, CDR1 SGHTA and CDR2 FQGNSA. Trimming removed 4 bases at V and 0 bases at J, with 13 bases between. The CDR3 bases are TGTGCCAGCAGCTCCCCGGTAGGGAGCTCTGGAAACACCATATATTTT. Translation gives CASSSPVGSSGNTIYF.

CDR3 coding DNA: TGTGCCAGCAACGGCAGGTCCGACTATGGCTACACCTTC. Translation: CASNGRSDYGYTF. The chain links TRBV2 to TRBJ1-2; D gene uncertain. The CDR3 has 13 residues. The V end was cut by 7 bases, the J end by 3 bases, with 12 bases between. Looked up from germline, CDR1 is SNHLY and CDR2 is FYNNEI.

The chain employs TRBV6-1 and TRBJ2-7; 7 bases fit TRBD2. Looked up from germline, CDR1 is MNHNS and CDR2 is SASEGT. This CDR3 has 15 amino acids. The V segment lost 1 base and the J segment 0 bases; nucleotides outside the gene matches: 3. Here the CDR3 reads CASSEGGGSSYEQYF. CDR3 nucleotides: TGTGCCAGCAGTGAAGGAGGCGGGAGCTCCTACGAGCAGTACTTC.

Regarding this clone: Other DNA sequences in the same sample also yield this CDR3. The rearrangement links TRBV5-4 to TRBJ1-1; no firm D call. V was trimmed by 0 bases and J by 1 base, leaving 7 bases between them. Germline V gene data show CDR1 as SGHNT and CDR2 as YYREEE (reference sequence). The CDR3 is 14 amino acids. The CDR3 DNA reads TGTGCCAGCAGCTTGGGGCAGAGGAACACTGAAGCTTTCTTT. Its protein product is CASSLGQRNTEAFF.

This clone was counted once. CDR3 in amino acids: CASSVGYEQYF. The CDR3 coding sequence is TGTGCCAGCAGTGTGGGCTACGAGCAGTACTTC. J is TRBJ2-7 and V is TRBV28; D ambiguous. The CDR3 consists of 11 residues. The germline gives CDR1 MDHEN, CDR2 SYDVKM. Trimming removed 5 bases from V and 3 bases from J, with 5 bases in between. Variable domain in full (rest from reference TRBV28 and TRBJ2-7): DVKVTQSSRYLVKRTGEKVFLECVQDMDHENMFWYRQDPGLGLRLIYFSYDVKMKEKGDIPEGYSVSREKKERFSLILESASTNQTSMYLCASSVGYEQYFGPGTRLTVT.

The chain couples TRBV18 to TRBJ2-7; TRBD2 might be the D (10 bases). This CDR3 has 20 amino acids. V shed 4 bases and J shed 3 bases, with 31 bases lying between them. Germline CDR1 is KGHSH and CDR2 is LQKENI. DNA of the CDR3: TGTGCCAGCTCACGGACAGGGGAATATCGCGAGCGGGAGGGAATCTACGAGCAGTACTTC. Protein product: CASSRTGEYREREGIYEQYF.

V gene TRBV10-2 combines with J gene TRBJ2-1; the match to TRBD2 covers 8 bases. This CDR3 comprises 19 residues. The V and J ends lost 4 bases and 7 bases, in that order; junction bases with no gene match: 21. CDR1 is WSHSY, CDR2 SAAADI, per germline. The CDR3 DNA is TGCGCCAGCAGTGTTACCGGGACTAGTCACCCCTACGTGTCGAATGAGCAGTTCTTC. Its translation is CASSVTGTSHPYVSNEQFF.

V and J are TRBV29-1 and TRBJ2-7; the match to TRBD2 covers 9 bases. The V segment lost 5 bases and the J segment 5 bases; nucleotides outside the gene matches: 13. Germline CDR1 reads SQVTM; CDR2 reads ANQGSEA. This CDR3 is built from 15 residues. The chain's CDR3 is CSVRTLAGGPDEQYF. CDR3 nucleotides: TGCAGCGTTCGGACCCTCGCGGGAGGGCCAGACGAGCAGTACTTC.

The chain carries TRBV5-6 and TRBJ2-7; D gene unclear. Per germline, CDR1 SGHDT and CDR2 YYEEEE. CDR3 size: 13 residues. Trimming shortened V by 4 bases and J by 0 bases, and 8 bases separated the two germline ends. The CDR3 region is CASSAPSSYEQYF. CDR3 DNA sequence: TGTGCCAGCAGCGCTCCCAGCTCCTACGAGCAGTACTTC.

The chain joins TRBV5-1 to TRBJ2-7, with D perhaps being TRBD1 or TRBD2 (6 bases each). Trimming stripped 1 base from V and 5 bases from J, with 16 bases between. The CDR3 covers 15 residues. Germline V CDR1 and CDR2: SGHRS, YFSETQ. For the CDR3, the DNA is TGCGCCAGCAGCTTGATTTTGAGGGGGGCCAACGAGCAGTACTTC. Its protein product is CASSLILRGANEQYF.

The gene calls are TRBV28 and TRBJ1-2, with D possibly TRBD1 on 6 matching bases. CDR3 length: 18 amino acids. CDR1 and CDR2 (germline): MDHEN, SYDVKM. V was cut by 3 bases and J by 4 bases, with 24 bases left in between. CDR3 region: CASSFAGGTLLILYGYTF. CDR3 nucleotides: TGTGCCAGCAGTTTTGCCGGCGGGACACTTTTGATTCTCTATGGCTACACCTTC.

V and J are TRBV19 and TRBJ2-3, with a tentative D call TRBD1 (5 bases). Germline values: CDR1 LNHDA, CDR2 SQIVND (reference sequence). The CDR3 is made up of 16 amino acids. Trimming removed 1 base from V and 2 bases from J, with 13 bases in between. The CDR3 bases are TGTGCCAGTAGTATAGGGTGGGGCAGGGACACAGATACGCAGTATTTT. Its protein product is CASSIGWGRDTDTQYF.

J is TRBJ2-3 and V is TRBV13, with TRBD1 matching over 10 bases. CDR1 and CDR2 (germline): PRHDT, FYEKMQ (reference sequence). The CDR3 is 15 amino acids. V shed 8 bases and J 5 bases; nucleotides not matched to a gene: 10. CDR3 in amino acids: CASGEGDRGLDTQYF. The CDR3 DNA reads TGTGCCAGCGGGGAGGGGGACAGGGGATTAGATACGCAGTATTTT. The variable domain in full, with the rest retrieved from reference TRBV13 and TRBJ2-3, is AAGVIQSPRHLIKEKRETATLKCYPIPRHDTVYWYQQGPGQDPQFLISFYEKMQSDKGSIPDRFSAQQFSDYHSELNMSSLELGDSALYFCASGEGDRGLDTQYFGPGTRLTVL.